These 14 T cell receptor beta chains came from one sample sequenced in a study of shared clonotypes between healthy human individuals. The assay was immunoSEQ multiplex PCR, and TCRdb's table has in-frame clones only and misses some. Of some 1.5 million clones listed, 98% are singletons. Sequencing was performed on naive CD4+ T cells sorted from blood. Noted subset: CD45RA+ positively selected. The source of these receptors is a man aged 30-40 years in good health.

This sequence joins TRBV19 and TRBJ1-5; perhaps TRBD1 as D (6 bases). This CDR3 has 13 amino acids. Trimming stripped 10 bases from V and 9 bases from J, with 19 bases between. CDR1 and CDR2 (germline): LNHDA, SQIVND (reference sequence). The CDR3 nucleotides read TGTGCCACCTCGCAGGGGTACAGGACGCCCCAGCATTTT. It specifies CATSQGYRTPQHF.

V is TRBV6-5 and J is TRBJ2-3; tentative D call: TRBD1 (5 bases). Trimming cost V 5 bases and J 5 bases, with 5 bases left between them. This CDR3 comprises 11 residues. Germline V CDR1 and CDR2: MNHEY, SVGAGI. The CDR3 loop is CASSQGDTQYF. In DNA, the CDR3 is TGTGCCAGCAGTCAGGGAGATACGCAGTATTTT.

V is TRBV5-4 and J is TRBJ2-3; 9 bases agree with TRBD2. The CDR3 is 15 residues long. The germline V gene encodes CDR1 SGHNT and CDR2 YYREEE (reference sequence). Trimming took 4 bases from V and 2 from J; bases not matched to a gene: 5. CDR3 bases: TGTGCCAGCAGCCGTAGCGGGAGCGACACAGATACGCAGTATTTT. Its translation is CASSRSGSDTDTQYF.

CDR3 coding DNA: TGTGCCAGTAGTATTTATTATCCGGGGGCAAGTCTACACAATGAGCAGTTCTTC. It translates to CASSIYYPGASLHNEQFF. The chain carries TRBV19 and TRBJ2-1; D might be TRBD1 or TRBD2, each matching 6 bases. The germline gives CDR1 LNHDA, CDR2 SQIVND (reference sequence). V was pared by 3 bases and J by 5 bases, with 23 bases between. The CDR3 has 18 amino acids.

The chain is built from TRBV5-1 and TRBJ2-5; D could derive from TRBD1 or TRBD2 (5 bases each). The tail of the sequence fits TRBJ2-7 better, so the J call may be wrong. CDR3 size: 15 residues. Germline values: CDR1 SGHRS, CDR2 YFSETQ. CDR3 coding DNA: TGCGCCAGCAGCTTTTTGGCAGGGAGCTTGGGCGAGCAGTACTTC. Amino acid sequence: CASSFLAGSLGEQYF.

The rearrangement uses TRBV5-1 and TRBJ2-7, with 8 positions matching TRBD2. Per germline, CDR1 SGHRS and CDR2 YFSETQ. The CDR3 totals 15 residues. The J segment lost 4 bases and the V segment lost 6 bases, leaving 12 bases of the junction unmatched. CDR3 amino acids: CASTHSGNGGYEQYF. For the CDR3, the DNA is TGCGCCAGCACTCATAGCGGGAATGGCGGGTACGAGCAGTACTTC.

J is TRBJ1-2 and V is TRBV28, with 7 bases lining up with TRBD1. Per the germline V gene, CDR1 is MDHEN and CDR2 is SYDVKM. V dropped 6 bases and J dropped 7; count of bases not matched to a gene: 8. CDR3 length: 13 amino acids. The CDR3 DNA follows: TGTGCCAGCAGCCAAGACAGGGTGCTTGGCTACACCTTC. Amino acid sequence: CASSQDRVLGYTF.

The J gene is TRBJ2-1, the V gene TRBV4-3; unclear D gene. The CDR3 extends over 14 amino acids. Between the trimmed V and J ends, which lost 1 base and 9 bases, there was a span of 13 bases. Germline CDR1 reads LGHNA; CDR2 reads YSLEER. The CDR3 sequence: CASSQVGSRSEQFF. CDR3 nucleotides: TGCGCCAGCAGCCAAGTCGGGTCGCGGTCTGAGCAGTTCTTC.

V is TRBV27 and J is TRBJ1-5, with D maybe TRBD1 (6 bases). Germline V gene data show CDR1 as MNHEY and CDR2 as SMNVEV (reference sequence). The V gene lost 10 bases and the J gene lost 0 bases, with 19 bases spanning the gap. The CDR3 is made up of 16 amino acids. As DNA, the CDR3 is TGTGCCACCACCCCCTTACAGGGCAATAGCAATCAGCCCCAGCATTTT. Its translation: CATTPLQGNSNQPQHF.

This chain connects TRBV28 to TRBJ2-7, with TRBD2 identical over 7 bases. V dropped 7 bases and J dropped 6; count of bases not matched to a gene: 18. Looked up from germline, CDR1 is MDHEN and CDR2 is SYDVKM. This CDR3 has 16 amino acids. The DNA for the CDR3 is TGTGCCAGCATCACGGCTAGCGGCAACTCAAAGGGCGAGCAGTACTTC. Translation: CASITASGNSKGEQYF. Filled out from reference TRBV28 and TRBJ2-7, the complete variable domain reads DVKVTQSSRYLVKRTGEKVFLECVQDMDHENMFWYRQDPGLGLRLIYFSYDVKMKEKGDIPEGYSVSREKKERFSLILESASTNQTSMYLCASITASGNSKGEQYFGPGTRLTVT.

V and J are TRBV7-8 and TRBJ2-7; D is perhaps TRBD2 (5 bases). The CDR3 length is 14 residues. V shed 2 bases and J shed 2 bases, with 10 bases lying between them. Germline assignment: CDR1 SGHVS and CDR2 FQNEAQ. CDR3 residues: CASSLRTFAYEQYF. In DNA form, the CDR3 reads TGTGCCAGCAGCTTAAGGACTTTCGCCTACGAGCAGTACTTC.

The rearrangement links TRBV4-1 to TRBJ2-3, with 7 bases aligning to TRBD2. V shed 0 bases, J shed 1 base, and the junction held 7 bases outside the gene matches. This CDR3 has 17 residues. The germline gives CDR1 MGHRA, CDR2 YSYEKL. This CDR3 is CASSQDPPLAGTDTQYF. In DNA, the CDR3 is TGCGCCAGCAGCCAAGATCCCCCGCTAGCGGGCACAGATACGCAGTATTTT.

The V call is TRBV28, the J call TRBJ2-5, with D perhaps TRBD2 (8 bases). This CDR3 is 16 amino acids long. V dropped 2 bases and J dropped 7 bases, with 20 bases sitting between them. The V gene's germline CDR1 is MDHEN and CDR2 SYDVKM. For the CDR3, the DNA is TGTGCCAGCAGTTTAACAGCGGGAGTGGGACAGCGGACCCAGTACTTC. Residues: CASSLTAGVGQRTQYF.

The chain couples TRBV19 to TRBJ1-3, with D unclear. Germline V gene sequence: CDR1 LNHDA, CDR2 SQIVND (reference sequence). Trimming left V 5 bases short and J 4 bases short, with 9 bases between. The CDR3 has 13 amino acids. CDR3 residues: CASSGEAGNTIYF. In DNA form, the CDR3 reads TGTGCCAGTAGTGGAGAGGCGGGAAACACCATATATTTT. Using reference TRBV19 and TRBJ1-3 for the parts outside the CDR3, the full variable domain is DGGITQSPKYLFRKEGQNVTLSCEQNLNHDAMYWYRQDPGQGLRLIYYSQIVNDFQKGDIAEGYSVSREKKESFPLTVTSAQKNPTAFYLCASSGEAGNTIYFGEGSWLTVV.